The 16 T cell receptor beta chains presented below share a single source sample, sequenced in a study of blood T cell repertoires in COVID-19. Libraries were prepared by immunoSEQ multiplex PCR; TCRdb keeps only in-frame clonotypes and omits some of them. This table holds some 78,000 clones, approximately 84% found once. Sequencing was carried out using peripheral blood. These receptor sequences come from a man aged 55 to 70 with active or convalescent COVID-19.

This clone showed up just a few times. This chain links TRBV6-5 with TRBJ1-2, with TRBD1 as a possible D gene (5 bases). The V gene's germline CDR1 is MNHEY and CDR2 SVGAGI. This CDR3 contains 13 residues. The V and J ends lost 0 bases and 7 bases respectively, with 9 bases between them. The CDR3 protein is CASSYSTGGGYTF. CDR3 bases: TGTGCCAGCAGTTACTCCACGGGGGGTGGCTACACCTTC.

This rearrangement joins TRBV28 to TRBJ2-5; the match to TRBD2 covers 15 bases. J lost 0 bases, V lost 5 bases, and 4 bases had no gene match. The CDR3 runs 17 residues. In germline, CDR1 is MDHEN, CDR2 SYDVKM. CDR3 sequence: CASSPGTSGGHQETQYF. DNA of the CDR3: TGTGCCAGCAGTCCCGGGACTAGCGGGGGGCACCAAGAGACCCAGTACTTC.

The chain employs TRBV19 and TRBJ2-2; 7 bases line up with TRBD2. V lost 2 bases and J lost 2; bases outside the gene matches: 8. The CDR3 sequence is 17 residues long. From germline, CDR1 is LNHDA and CDR2 SQIVND (reference sequence). The CDR3 reads CASSIIGPGGNTGELFF. CDR3 DNA sequence: TGTGCCAGTAGTATAATAGGACCGGGGGGAAACACCGGGGAGCTGTTTTTT.

This clone was seen a few times. This rearrangement joins TRBV12-5 to TRBJ1-2; D ambiguous. The CDR3 loop spans 13 amino acids. Germline values: CDR1 LGHNT, CDR2 FRNRAP. With 1 base removed from V and 3 bases from J, the gap between germline ends came to 6 bases. CDR3 region: CASGLGGHYGYTF. The CDR3 DNA sequence: TGTGCTAGTGGTTTGGGAGGTCACTATGGCTACACCTTC.

V gene TRBV6-2 or TRBV6-3 combines with J gene TRBJ1-5; D perhaps matches TRBD1 (6 bases). V was pared by 5 bases and J by 3 bases, with 17 bases between. The length of the CDR3 is 16 residues. Germline V CDR1 and CDR2: MNHEY, SVGEGT. The CDR3 region is CASSRTGSQTNQPQHF. The CDR3, as DNA: TGTGCCAGCAGTAGAACAGGGTCACAGACCAATCAGCCCCAGCATTTT.

V and J are TRBV4-3 and TRBJ2-5; 8 bases are a match to TRBD2. The CDR3 sequence is 16 residues long. The ends lost 0 bases at V and 4 bases at J; junction bases unmatched: 7. Germline assignment: CDR1 LGHNA and CDR2 YSLEER. The CDR3 DNA is TGCGCCAGCAGCCAAGATTACCGGGGGGGCATAGAGACCCAGTACTTC. Translation gives CASSQDYRGGIETQYF.

The gene calls are TRBV7-3 and TRBJ2-1; 8 nucleotides align to TRBD1. The CDR3 loop spans 14 amino acids. With V trimmed by 2 bases and J by 9 bases, 6 bases remained unmatched. CDR1 and CDR2 (germline): SGHTA, FQGTGA. The CDR3 loop reads CASSLQGAQGEQFF. The DNA for the CDR3 is TGTGCCAGCAGCTTACAGGGGGCGCAAGGTGAGCAGTTCTTC.

The chain has TRBV18 and TRBJ2-7; TRBD1 is a possible D gene (5 bases). This CDR3 region has 16 residues. Trimming took off 0 bases at V and 3 bases at J, with 15 bases between the two ends. From germline, CDR1 is KGHSH and CDR2 LQKENI. The CDR3 loop is CASSPPPGSPLYEQYF. Here the CDR3 DNA reads TGTGCCAGCTCACCACCGCCAGGGTCCCCTCTCTACGAGCAGTACTTC. The full variable domain, completed using reference TRBV18 and TRBJ2-7, is NAGVMQNPRHLVRRRGQEARLRCSPMKGHSHVYWYRQLPEEGLKFMVYLQKENIIDESGMPKERFSAEFPKEGPSILRIQQVVRGDSAAYFCASSPPPGSPLYEQYFGPGTRLTVT.

This chain links TRBV7-2 with TRBJ1-2; 9 bases fit TRBD1. The ends lost 0 bases at V and 4 bases at J; junction bases unmatched: 3. CDR3 length: 15 amino acids. CDR1 and CDR2 (germline): SGHTA, FQGNSA. CDR3 in amino acids: CASSLATGGIYGYTF. For the CDR3, the DNA is TGTGCCAGCAGCTTAGCGACAGGGGGAATCTATGGCTACACCTTC.

J is TRBJ1-4 and V is TRBV29-1, with D maybe TRBD1 (6 bases). V lost 7 bases to trimming and J lost 2 bases, with 11 bases between them. The CDR3 totals 13 residues. Germline loops: CDR1 SQVTM, CDR2 ANQGSEA. CDR3 nucleotides: TGCAGCGCCACAGGGCTTACTAATGAAAAACTGTTTTTT. Encoded protein: CSATGLTNEKLFF.

This sequence joins TRBV9 and TRBJ2-5; weak D call: TRBD1 (6 bases). There are 14 residues in the CDR3. Trimming cost V 0 bases and J 6 bases, with 12 bases left between them. The germline V gene encodes CDR1 SGDLS and CDR2 YYNGEE. As DNA, the CDR3 is TGTGCCAGCAGCGTAGAGGGGCAGGGGAAGACCCAGTACTTC. Translating gives CASSVEGQGKTQYF. The whole variable domain, filled in from reference TRBV9 and TRBJ2-5, reads DSGVTQTPKHLITATGQRVTLRCSPRSGDLSVYWYQQSLDQGLQFLIQYYNGEERAKGNILERFSAQQFPDLHSELNLSSLELGDSALYFCASSVEGQGKTQYFGPGTRLLVL.

The V call is TRBV27, the J call TRBJ2-7, with 8 bases lining up with TRBD1. This CDR3 contains 15 residues. The germline V gene has CDR1 MNHEY and CDR2 SMNVEV (reference sequence). Trimming cost V 8 bases and J 1 base; bases outside gene matches: 10. The CDR3 coding sequence is TGTGCCAGCTGGCGAGCAGGGGGCGCTTCCTACGAGCAGTACTTC. Protein: CASWRAGGASYEQYF.

The V gene is TRBV6-5, the J gene TRBJ1-2; 10 bases are shared with TRBD1. V trimming: 5 bases; J trimming: 4 bases; junction bases outside the gene matches: 7. CDR1 and CDR2 from the germline V gene are MNHEY and SVGAGI. CDR3 size: 15 residues. The DNA for the CDR3 is TGTGCCAGCAGTACGAGGGACAGGGGAATCTATGGCTACACCTTC. It encodes CASSTRDRGIYGYTF.

DNA for the CDR3: TGTGCCAGCAGTTACCCGCGGACTAACGGGGCTAGCACAGATACGCAGTATTTT. Translation gives CASSYPRTNGASTDTQYF. The rearrangement links TRBV6-2 or TRBV6-3 to TRBJ2-3, with D possibly matching TRBD2 (6 bases). Germline V gene sequence: CDR1 MNHEY, CDR2 SVGEGT. Trimming took 2 bases from V and 0 from J, leaving 18 bases between them. The CDR3 extends over 18 amino acids.

The rearrangement uses TRBV5-5 and TRBJ2-5; 8 positions agree with TRBD2. With V trimmed by 1 base and J by 5 bases, 13 bases remained unmatched. This CDR3 comprises 17 residues. Germline values: CDR1 SGHKS, CDR2 YYEKEE (reference sequence). The CDR3 region is CASSLPPVWSGGETQYF. In nucleotides, the CDR3 is TGTGCCAGCAGCTTGCCCCCCGTTTGGAGCGGGGGCGAGACCCAGTACTTC.

The chain joins TRBV27 to TRBJ2-7; D possibly corresponds to TRBD2 (6 bases). The CDR3 extends over 12 amino acids. Germline lookup yields CDR1 MNHEY and CDR2 SMNVEV (reference sequence). Trimming took 3 bases from V and 7 from J, leaving 10 bases between them. This CDR3 is CASSFSGGEQYF. The CDR3 DNA reads as TGTGCCAGCAGTTTCTCAGGAGGGGAGCAGTACTTC.